The next 15 T cell receptor beta chains were all read from a single sample in a study of CD8 T cells in Susac syndrome (dated by TCRdb to between 2019 and 2020). Receptor libraries were prepared by the immunoSEQ multiplex PCR assay. RNA was extracted using the RNeasy kit, and roughly 0.5 to 1 microgram was reverse transcribed with random hexamers. TCRdb redid the processing of the public reads, applying fastp at Q25 and MiXCR, and retained in-frame beta chains. Each record represents a unique CDR3 protein, reported with the most common genes and DNA among its rows. The sample table shows about 430,000 distinct CDR3 sequences, and approximately 85% are seen once. The ten biggest clones cover approximately 0.12% of the sample. The sequenced material came from CD8+ T cells from PBMCs. The receptors here all came from a human donor with multiple sclerosis.

The V call is TRBV20-1, the J call TRBJ1-4; 10 positions match TRBD1. Germline V gene lookup returns CDR1 DFQATT and CDR2 SNEGSKA (reference sequence). Trimming cost V 0 bases and J 8 bases; bases outside gene matches: 6. The CDR3 sequence is 15 residues long. The CDR3 is CSARDGTGVGEKLFF. The CDR3 DNA is TGCAGTGCTAGAGATGGGACAGGGGTTGGGGAAAAACTGTTTTTT.

This clonotype was seen only a few times. The rearrangement joins TRBV4-1 to TRBJ1-1; D is uncertain. The CDR3 has 14 residues. The germline V gene encodes CDR1 MGHRA and CDR2 YSYEKL. V was cut by 0 bases and J by 5 bases, with 10 bases left in between. CDR3 nucleotides: TGCGCCAGCAGCCAAGATTGGGCGGGTACTGAAGCTTTCTTT. Translated, it gives CASSQDWAGTEAFF.

CDR3 nucleotides: TGCAGTGCTAGAGATTGGGGGATAGTTGAAGCTTTCTTT. Its translation: CSARDWGIVEAFF. V gene TRBV20-1 combines with J gene TRBJ1-1; a possible D gene is TRBD1 (5 bases). The V end was cut by 0 bases, the J end by 7 bases, with 12 bases between. Germline loops: CDR1 DFQATT, CDR2 SNEGSKA (reference sequence). CDR3 size: 13 residues.

The rearrangement uses TRBV12-5 and TRBJ2-3; the match to TRBD2 covers 7 bases. CDR1 and CDR2 from the germline V gene are LGHNT and FRNRAP. V shed 3 bases and J 2 bases; nucleotides not matched to a gene: 5. This CDR3 contains 15 residues. In DNA form, the CDR3 reads TGTGCTAGTGGTTTCTTTGCGGGGGTCACAGATACGCAGTATTTT. Translation: CASGFFAGVTDTQYF.

The V gene is TRBV7-9, the J gene TRBJ2-1, with D perhaps assigned TRBD1 or TRBD2 (5 bases each). CDR3 length: 11 amino acids. V gave up 5 bases and J gave up 13 bases, with 12 bases separating them. Germline loops: CDR1 SEHNR, CDR2 FQNEAQ (reference sequence). The CDR3 bases are TGTGCCAGCAGCCGGGACGCGTCCCAGTTCTTC. The encoded protein is CASSRDASQFF.

The chain couples TRBV2 to TRBJ2-2, with 8 bases aligning to TRBD2. The CDR3 has 15 amino acids. Trimming cost V 0 bases and J 6 bases; bases outside gene matches: 3. CDR1 is SNHLY and CDR2 is FYNNEI in the germline V gene. The chain's CDR3 is CASSEAGRAAGELFF. Written as DNA, the CDR3 is TGTGCCAGCAGTGAAGCCGGGAGGGCCGCCGGGGAGCTGTTTTTT.

The V and J genes are TRBV6-2 or TRBV6-3 and TRBJ1-1, with TRBD1 as a possible D gene (5 bases). Trimming cost V 0 bases and J 1 base, with 9 bases left between them. Per germline, CDR1 MNHEY and CDR2 SVGEGT. CDR3 size: 15 residues. The chain's CDR3 is CASSYSFGGNTEAFF. The CDR3 DNA reads as TGTGCCAGCAGTTACTCCTTTGGGGGGAACACTGAAGCTTTCTTT.

CDR3 nucleotides: TGTGCCAGCAGCATACGGTCAGGGAGTCGCAATCAGCCCCAGCATTTT. Its translation: CASSIRSGSRNQPQHF. This chain uses TRBV5-6 with TRBJ1-5; maybe TRBD1 (5 bases). This CDR3 has 16 residues. Germline values: CDR1 SGHDT, CDR2 YYEEEE. Trimming left V 4 bases short and J 2 bases short, with 16 bases between.

The chain carries TRBV2 and TRBJ1-1; TRBD1 matches at 8 bases. Looked up from germline, CDR1 is SNHLY and CDR2 is FYNNEI. V shed 11 bases and J 6 bases; nucleotides not matched to a gene: 8. The CDR3 sequence is 12 residues long. CDR3 bases: TGTGCCTTCCGACAGGGGTTGGCTGAAGCTTTCTTT. Translated, it gives CAFRQGLAEAFF.

This chain joins TRBV6-1 and TRBJ1-5; 8 bases are shared with TRBD1. V gave up 6 bases and J gave up 1 base; unmatched junction bases: 14. The CDR3 covers 18 residues. Germline-derived CDR1 and CDR2 are MNHNS and SASEGT. CDR3 amino acids: CASSHPGQENQSNQPQHF. The CDR3 DNA reads TGTGCCAGCAGCCACCCGGGACAGGAGAACCAGAGCAATCAGCCCCAGCATTTT.

This clonotype was observed a handful of times. This sequence joins TRBV5-1 and TRBJ1-1; possibly TRBD1 for D (6 bases). CDR1 SGHRS and CDR2 YFSETQ come from the germline V gene. The germline V and J ends were trimmed by 0 bases and 3 bases, with 15 bases remaining between them. The CDR3 runs to 16 residues. The CDR3 nucleotides read TGCGCCAGCAGCTTGGCGAGAGGGGGGCAGGACACTGAAGCTTTCTTT. Residues: CASSLARGGQDTEAFF.

The V gene is TRBV12-3 or TRBV12-4, the J gene TRBJ2-7; no clear D. The germline V and J ends were trimmed by 1 base and 5 bases, with 9 bases remaining between them. The CDR3 runs 13 residues. The DNA for the CDR3 is TGTGCCAGCAGTTTAGTACAGATCGACGAGCAGTACTTC. It specifies CASSLVQIDEQYF.

The rearrangement uses TRBV19 and TRBJ1-5; no clear D. Germline V gene lookup returns CDR1 LNHDA and CDR2 SQIVND (reference sequence). The CDR3 covers 13 residues. Trimming shortened V by 4 bases and J by 5 bases, and 9 bases separated the two germline ends. CDR3 in amino acids: CASSTWTHQPQHF. In DNA form, the CDR3 reads TGTGCCAGTAGTACCTGGACGCATCAGCCCCAGCATTTT.

The CDR3 is CASSLSFGADTEAFF. CDR3 in DNA: TGTGCCAGCAGCTTGAGTTTCGGGGCAGACACTGAAGCTTTCTTT. V is TRBV5-4 and J is TRBJ1-1; possible D gene TRBD1, 5 bases. Trimming pared 1 base from V and 3 bases from J, leaving 13 bases between. The germline V gene encodes CDR1 SGHNT and CDR2 YYREEE (reference sequence). The CDR3 is 15 amino acids. Full variable domain (missing parts from reference TRBV5-4 and TRBJ1-1): ETGVTQSPTHLIKTRGQQVTLRCSSQSGHNTVSWYQQALGQGPQFIFQYYREEENGRGNFPPRFSGLQFPNYSSELNVNALELDDSALYLCASSLSFGADTEAFFGQGTRLTVV.

CDR3 sequence (DNA): TGTGCCAGCAGTTCCAGGGGGCTGGTTCAGCCCCAGCATTTT. This codes for CASSSRGLVQPQHF. V is TRBV28 and J is TRBJ1-5; TRBD1 agrees at 8 bases. The V gene's germline CDR1 is MDHEN and CDR2 SYDVKM. The CDR3 runs to 14 residues. V was pared by 4 bases and J by 6 bases, with 5 bases of the junction left unmatched.